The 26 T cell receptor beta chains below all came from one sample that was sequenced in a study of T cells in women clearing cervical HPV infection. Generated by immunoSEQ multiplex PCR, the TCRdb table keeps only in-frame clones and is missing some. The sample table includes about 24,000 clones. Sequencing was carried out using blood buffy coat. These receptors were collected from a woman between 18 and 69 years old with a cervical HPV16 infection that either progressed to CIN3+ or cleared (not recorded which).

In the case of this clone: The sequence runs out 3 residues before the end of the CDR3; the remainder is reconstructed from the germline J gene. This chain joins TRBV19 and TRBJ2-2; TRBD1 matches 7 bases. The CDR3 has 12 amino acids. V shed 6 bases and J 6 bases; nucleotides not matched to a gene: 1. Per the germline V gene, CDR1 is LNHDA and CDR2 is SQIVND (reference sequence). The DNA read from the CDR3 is TGTGCCAGTAGGACAGGGTCCGGGGAG. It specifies CASRTGSGE. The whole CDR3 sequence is CASRTGSGELFF.

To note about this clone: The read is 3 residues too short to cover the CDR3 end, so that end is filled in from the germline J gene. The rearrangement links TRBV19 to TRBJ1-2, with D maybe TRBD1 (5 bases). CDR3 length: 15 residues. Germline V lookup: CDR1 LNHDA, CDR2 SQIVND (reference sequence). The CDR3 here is CASSATSGGNNDYTF. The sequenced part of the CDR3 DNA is TGTGCCAGTAGTGCCACTAGCGGGGGTAACAATGAC.

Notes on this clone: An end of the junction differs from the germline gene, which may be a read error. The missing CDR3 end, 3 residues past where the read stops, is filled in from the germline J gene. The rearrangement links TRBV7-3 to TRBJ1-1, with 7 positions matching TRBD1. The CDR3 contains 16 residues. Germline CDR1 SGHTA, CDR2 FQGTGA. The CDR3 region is CASSPRTGLSNAEAFF. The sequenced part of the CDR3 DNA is TGTGCCAGCAGCCCCCGGACAGGATTATCGAACGCTGAA.

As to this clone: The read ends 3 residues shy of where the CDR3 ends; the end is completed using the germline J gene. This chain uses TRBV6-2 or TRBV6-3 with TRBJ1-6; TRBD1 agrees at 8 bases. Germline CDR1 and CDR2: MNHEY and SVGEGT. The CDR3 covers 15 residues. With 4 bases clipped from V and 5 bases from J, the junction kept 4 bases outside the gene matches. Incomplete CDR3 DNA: TGTGCCAGCAGTTTCGCGACAGGGGATAATTCACCC. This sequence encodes CASSFATGDNSP. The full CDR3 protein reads CASSFATGDNSPLHF.

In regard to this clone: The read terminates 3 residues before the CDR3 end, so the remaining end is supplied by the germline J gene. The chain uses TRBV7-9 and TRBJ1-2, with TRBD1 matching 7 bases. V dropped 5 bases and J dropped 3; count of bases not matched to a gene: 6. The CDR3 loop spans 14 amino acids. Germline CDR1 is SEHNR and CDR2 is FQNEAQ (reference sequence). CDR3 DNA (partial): TGTGCCAGCAGCGGCGGGACAGTTTACTATGGC. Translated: CASSGGTVYYG. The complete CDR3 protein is CASSGGTVYYGYTF. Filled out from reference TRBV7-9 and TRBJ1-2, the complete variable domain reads DTGVSQNPRHKITKRGQNVTFRCDPISEHNRLYWYRQTLGQGPEFLTYFQNEAQLEKSRLLSDRFSAERPKGSFSTLEIQRTEQGDSAMYLCASSGGTVYYGYTFGSGTRLTVV.

The part of the CDR3 DNA that was read is TGTGCCAGTAGTATAACAGGAGTCCCGACG. Translation gives CASSITGVPT. The whole CDR3 protein reads CASSITGVPTQYF. The V call is TRBV19, the J call TRBJ2-3; D is perhaps TRBD1 (5 bases). The CDR3 end falls 3 residues outside the read, so it is completed with the germline J gene. Germline-derived CDR1 and CDR2 are LNHDA and SQIVND (reference sequence). This CDR3 has 13 residues. The variable domain in full, completed from reference TRBV19 and TRBJ2-3, reads DGGITQSPKYLFRKEGQNVTLSCEQNLNHDAMYWYRQDPGQGLRLIYYSQIVNDFQKGDIAEGYSVSREKKESFPLTVTSAQKNPTAFYLCASSITGVPTQYFGPGTRLTVL.

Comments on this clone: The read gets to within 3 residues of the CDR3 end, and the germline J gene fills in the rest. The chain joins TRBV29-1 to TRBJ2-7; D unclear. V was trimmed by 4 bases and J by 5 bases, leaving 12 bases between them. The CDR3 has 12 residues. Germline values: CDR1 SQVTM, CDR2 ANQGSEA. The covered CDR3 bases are TGCAGCGTTGGCCCGAACCGGGACGAG. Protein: CSVGPNRDE. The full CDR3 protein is CSVGPNRDEQYF.

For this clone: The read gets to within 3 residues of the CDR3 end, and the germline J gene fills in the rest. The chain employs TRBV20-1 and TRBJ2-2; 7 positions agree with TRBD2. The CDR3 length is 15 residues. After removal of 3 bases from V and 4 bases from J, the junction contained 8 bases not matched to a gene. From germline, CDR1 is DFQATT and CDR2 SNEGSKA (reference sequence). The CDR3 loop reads CSARIAGAITGELFF. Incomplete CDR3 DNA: TGCAGTGCTAGGATAGCGGGCGCCATCACCGGGGAG.

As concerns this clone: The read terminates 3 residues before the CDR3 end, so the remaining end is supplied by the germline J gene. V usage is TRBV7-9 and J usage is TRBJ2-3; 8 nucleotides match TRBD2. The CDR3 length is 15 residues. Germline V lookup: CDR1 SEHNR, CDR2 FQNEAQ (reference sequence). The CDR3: CASSRSGGLQETQYF. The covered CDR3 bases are TGTGCCAGCAGCCGGTCGGGGGGGCTACAAGAGACG.

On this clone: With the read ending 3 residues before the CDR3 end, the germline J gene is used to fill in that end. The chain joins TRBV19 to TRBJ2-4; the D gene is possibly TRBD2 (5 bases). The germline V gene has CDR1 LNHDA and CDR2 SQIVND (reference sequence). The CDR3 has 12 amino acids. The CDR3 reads CASSWVDYGQYF. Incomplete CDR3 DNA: TGTGCCAGTTCCTGGGTTGACTATGGT.

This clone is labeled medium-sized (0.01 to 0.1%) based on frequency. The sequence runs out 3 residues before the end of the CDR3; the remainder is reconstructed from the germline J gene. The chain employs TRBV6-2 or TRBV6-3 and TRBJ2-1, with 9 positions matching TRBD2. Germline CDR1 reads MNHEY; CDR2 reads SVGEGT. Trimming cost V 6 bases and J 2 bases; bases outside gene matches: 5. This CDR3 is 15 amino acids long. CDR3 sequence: CASRATSGTYNEQFF. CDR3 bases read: TGTGCCAGCAGAGCGACTAGCGGAACCTACAATGAG.

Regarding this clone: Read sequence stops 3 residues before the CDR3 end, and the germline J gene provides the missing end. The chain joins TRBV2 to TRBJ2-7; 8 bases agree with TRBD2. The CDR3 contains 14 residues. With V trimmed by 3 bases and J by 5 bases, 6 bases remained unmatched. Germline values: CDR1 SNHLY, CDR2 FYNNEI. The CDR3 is CASSDRAGVDEQYF. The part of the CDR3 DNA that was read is TGTGCCAGCAGTGATAGAGCGGGAGTAGACGAG. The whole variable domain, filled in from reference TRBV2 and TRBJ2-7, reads EPEVTQTPSHQVTQMGQEVILRCVPISNHLYFYWYRQILGQKVEFLVSFYNNEISEKSEIFDDQFSVERPDGSNFTLKIRSTKLEDSAMYFCASSDRAGVDEQYFGPGTRLTVT.

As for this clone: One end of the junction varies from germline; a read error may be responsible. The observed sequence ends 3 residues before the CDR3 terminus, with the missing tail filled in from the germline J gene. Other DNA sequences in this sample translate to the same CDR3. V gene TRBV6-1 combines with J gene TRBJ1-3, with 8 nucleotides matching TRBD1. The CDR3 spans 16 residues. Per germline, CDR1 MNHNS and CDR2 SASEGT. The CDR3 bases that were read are TGTGCCAGCAGTGCGACGACAGGGGCGAGAGGAAACACG. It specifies CASSATTGARGNT. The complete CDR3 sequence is CASSATTGARGNTIYF.

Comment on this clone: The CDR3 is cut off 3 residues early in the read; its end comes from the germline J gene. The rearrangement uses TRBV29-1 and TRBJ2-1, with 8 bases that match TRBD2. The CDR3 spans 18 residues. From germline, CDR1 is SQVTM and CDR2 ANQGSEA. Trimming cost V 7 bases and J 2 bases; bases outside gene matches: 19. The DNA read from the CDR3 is TGCAGCGCGTTCGGGGGGGTAGGCCCGGGGTGGACCTACAATGAG. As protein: CSAFGGVGPGWTYNE. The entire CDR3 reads CSAFGGVGPGWTYNEQFF.

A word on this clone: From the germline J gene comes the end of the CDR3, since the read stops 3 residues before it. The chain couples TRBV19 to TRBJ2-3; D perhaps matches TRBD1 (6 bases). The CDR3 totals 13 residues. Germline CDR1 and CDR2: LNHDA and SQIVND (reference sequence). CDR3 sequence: CASSETGRETQYF. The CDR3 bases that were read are TGTGCCAGTAGTGAAACAGGGCGAGAGACG.

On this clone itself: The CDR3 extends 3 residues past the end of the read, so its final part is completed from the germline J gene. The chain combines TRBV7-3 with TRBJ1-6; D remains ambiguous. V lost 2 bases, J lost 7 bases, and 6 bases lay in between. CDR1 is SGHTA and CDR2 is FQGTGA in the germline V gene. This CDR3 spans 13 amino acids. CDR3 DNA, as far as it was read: TGTGCCAGCAGCTTAGCGGGCAATTCACCC. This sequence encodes CASSLAGNSP. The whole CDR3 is CASSLAGNSPLHF.

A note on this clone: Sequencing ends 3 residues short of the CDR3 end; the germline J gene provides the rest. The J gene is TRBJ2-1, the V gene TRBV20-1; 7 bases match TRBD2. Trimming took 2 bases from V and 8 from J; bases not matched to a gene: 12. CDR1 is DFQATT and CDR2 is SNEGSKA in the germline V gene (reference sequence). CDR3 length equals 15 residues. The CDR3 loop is CSARLAEGSWYEQFF. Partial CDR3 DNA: TGCAGTGCTAGACTAGCGGAGGGCTCATGGTATGAG.

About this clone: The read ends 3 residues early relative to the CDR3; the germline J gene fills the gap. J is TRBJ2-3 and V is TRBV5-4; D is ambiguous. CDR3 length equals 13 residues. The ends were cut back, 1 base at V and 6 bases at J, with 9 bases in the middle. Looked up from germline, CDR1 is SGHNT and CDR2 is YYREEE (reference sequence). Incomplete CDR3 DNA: TGTGCCAGCAGCTTGTTGGTTGGCGATACG. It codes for CASSLLVGDT. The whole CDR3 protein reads CASSLLVGDTQYF.

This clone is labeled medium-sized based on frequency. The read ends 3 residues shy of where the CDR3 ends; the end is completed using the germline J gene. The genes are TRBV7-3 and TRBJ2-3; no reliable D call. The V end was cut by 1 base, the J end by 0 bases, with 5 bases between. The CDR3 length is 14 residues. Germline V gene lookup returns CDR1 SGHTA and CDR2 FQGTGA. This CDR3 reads CASSLKASTDTQYF. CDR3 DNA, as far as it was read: TGTGCCAGCAGCTTAAAAGCGAGCACAGATACG.

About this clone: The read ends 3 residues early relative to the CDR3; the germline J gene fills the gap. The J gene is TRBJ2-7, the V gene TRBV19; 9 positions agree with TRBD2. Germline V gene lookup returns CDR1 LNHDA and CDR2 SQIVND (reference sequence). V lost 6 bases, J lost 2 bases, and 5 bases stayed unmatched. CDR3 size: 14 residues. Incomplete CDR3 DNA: TGTGCCAGTAGCGGGCTAGCGGGACCCTACGAG. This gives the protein CASSGLAGPYE. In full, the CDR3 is CASSGLAGPYEQYF.

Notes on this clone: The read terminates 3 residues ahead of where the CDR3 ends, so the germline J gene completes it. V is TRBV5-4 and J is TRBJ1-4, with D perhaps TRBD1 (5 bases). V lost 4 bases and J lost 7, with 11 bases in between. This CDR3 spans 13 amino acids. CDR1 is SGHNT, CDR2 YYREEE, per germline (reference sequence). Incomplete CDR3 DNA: TGTGCCAGCAGCCTTCAGGGAAGTGAAAAA. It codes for CASSLQGSEK. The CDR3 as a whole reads CASSLQGSEKLFF.

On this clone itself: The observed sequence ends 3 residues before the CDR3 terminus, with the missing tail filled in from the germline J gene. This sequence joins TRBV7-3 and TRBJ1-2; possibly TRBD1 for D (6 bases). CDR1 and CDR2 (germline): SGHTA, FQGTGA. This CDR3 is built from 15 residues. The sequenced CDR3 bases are TGTGCCAGCAGCTTAACGCCCGGACAGTCCTACGAC. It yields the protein CASSLTPGQSYD. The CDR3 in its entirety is CASSLTPGQSYDYTF.

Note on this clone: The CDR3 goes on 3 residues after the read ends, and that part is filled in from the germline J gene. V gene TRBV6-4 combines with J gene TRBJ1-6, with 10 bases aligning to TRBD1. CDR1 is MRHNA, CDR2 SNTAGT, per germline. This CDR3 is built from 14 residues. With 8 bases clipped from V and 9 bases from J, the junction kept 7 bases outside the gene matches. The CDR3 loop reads CASGRDRGFSPLHF. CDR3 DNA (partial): TGTGCCAGCGGACGGGACAGGGGATTTTCACCC.

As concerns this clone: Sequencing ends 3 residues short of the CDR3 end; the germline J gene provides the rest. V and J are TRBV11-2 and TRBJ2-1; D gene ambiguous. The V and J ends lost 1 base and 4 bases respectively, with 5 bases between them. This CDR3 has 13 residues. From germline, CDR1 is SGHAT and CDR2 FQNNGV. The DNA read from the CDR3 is TGTGCCAGCAGCTTAGTAGGGTACAATGAG. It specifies CASSLVGYNE. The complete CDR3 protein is CASSLVGYNEQFF.

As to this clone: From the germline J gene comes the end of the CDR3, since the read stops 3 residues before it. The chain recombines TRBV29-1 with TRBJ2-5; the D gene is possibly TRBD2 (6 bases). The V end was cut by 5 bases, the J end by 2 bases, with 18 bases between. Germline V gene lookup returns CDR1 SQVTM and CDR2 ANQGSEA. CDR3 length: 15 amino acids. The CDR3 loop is CSVPPIAEIQETQYF. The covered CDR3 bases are TGCAGCGTTCCTCCCATAGCGGAGATACAAGAGACC.

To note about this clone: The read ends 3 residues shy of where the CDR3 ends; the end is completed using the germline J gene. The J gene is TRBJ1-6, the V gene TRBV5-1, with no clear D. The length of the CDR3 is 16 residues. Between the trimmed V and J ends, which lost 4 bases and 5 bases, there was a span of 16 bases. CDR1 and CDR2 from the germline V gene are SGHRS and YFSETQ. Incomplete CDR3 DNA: TGCGCCAGCAGCCCCCTTCAGAGAAGGGATAATTCACCC. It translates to CASSPLQRRDNSP. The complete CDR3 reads CASSPLQRRDNSPLHF.